Following are 30 T cell receptor beta chains from one sample sequenced in a study of OX40 agonist ivuxolimab in advanced cancers. The method was immunoSEQ multiplex PCR; TCRdb's version includes in-frame clones alone and lacks a portion of them. The data show approximately 61,000 clones, over 75% seen once. Sequenced here: CD4+ or CD8+ T cells sorted from blood, sampled in a trial of the OX40 agonist ivuxolimab. Receptors were obtained from an adult with an advanced solid tumor such as melanoma, head and neck, liver or kidney cancer.

J is TRBJ2-1 and V is TRBV28; 10 bases map to TRBD2. The CDR3 contains 13 residues. J lost 9 bases, V lost 10 bases, and 9 bases had no gene match. In germline, CDR1 is MDHEN, CDR2 SYDVKM. This CDR3 reads CAICSGRACEQFF. In nucleotides, the CDR3 is TGTGCCATCTGCAGCGGGAGGGCCTGTGAGCAGTTCTTC.

This clone occurred once. The chain is built from TRBV7-8 and TRBJ2-1, with D maybe TRBD2 (6 bases). Between the trimmed V and J ends, which lost 5 bases and 4 bases, there was a span of 24 bases. The CDR3 is 18 residues long. Germline assignment: CDR1 SGHVS and CDR2 FQNEAQ. The CDR3 here is CASSPKLSGGPLYNEQFF. CDR3 nucleotide sequence: TGTGCCAGCAGCCCAAAACTTAGCGGAGGCCCCCTTTACAATGAGCAGTTCTTC.

The J gene is TRBJ1-3, the V gene TRBV9; 7 bases fit TRBD1. The trim removed 3 bases at V and 3 bases at J, leaving 3 bases unmatched. The CDR3 loop spans 14 amino acids. CDR1 is SGDLS and CDR2 is YYNGEE in the germline V gene. The DNA of the CDR3 is TGTGCCAGCAGCGCCCGGGACAGTGGAAACACCATATATTTT. The encoded protein is CASSARDSGNTIYF.

This sequence joins TRBV19 and TRBJ2-2; D not certain. This CDR3 contains 16 residues. V gave up 1 base and J gave up 0 bases, with 9 bases separating them. Germline V lookup: CDR1 LNHDA, CDR2 SQIVND (reference sequence). The CDR3 region has the DNA TGTGCCAGTAGTATAGGGGCTACTCCGAACACCGGGGAGCTGTTTTTT. This codes for CASSIGATPNTGELFF.

The chain combines TRBV30 with TRBJ2-7; the match to TRBD2 covers 8 bases. Germline CDR1 and CDR2: GTSNPN and SVGIG (reference sequence). The CDR3 covers 13 residues. Trimming cost V 2 bases and J 3 bases; bases outside gene matches: 3. The CDR3: CAWSTGTSYEQYF. The CDR3 bases are TGTGCCTGGAGTACCGGGACTAGCTACGAGCAGTACTTC.

The J gene is TRBJ2-5, the V gene TRBV10-1; 8 bases line up with TRBD2. The CDR3 is 16 amino acids. Germline assignment: CDR1 WNHNN and CDR2 SYGVQD (reference sequence). The ends lost 2 bases at V and 5 bases at J; junction bases unmatched: 10. The CDR3 region has the DNA TGCGCCAGCAGTGAGAGCCGTGGACTAGCCAGGGAGACCCAGTACTTC. Residues: CASSESRGLARETQYF.

This rearrangement joins TRBV15 to TRBJ2-2; TRBD2 aligns across 7 bases. Germline V gives CDR1 LNHNV, CDR2 YYDKDF (reference sequence). The CDR3 spans 15 residues. V shed 3 bases, J shed 8 bases, and the junction held 9 bases outside the gene matches. DNA of the CDR3: TGTGCCACCAGCAGTTTAGCACTAGCGAGGGGGGAGCTGTTTTTT. Translated, it gives CATSSLALARGELFF.

The rearrangement joins TRBV10-3 to TRBJ1-2; 9 nucleotides line up with TRBD1. Germline CDR1 is ENHRY and CDR2 is SYGVKD. J gave up 1 base and V 7 bases, and 13 bases lay outside the gene matches. This CDR3 has 17 residues. The CDR3 is CAITSPGTGFGNYGYTF. In DNA form, the CDR3 reads TGTGCCATCACCAGTCCCGGGACAGGGTTCGGTAACTATGGCTACACCTTC.

The chain employs TRBV10-3 and TRBJ2-5; D gene unclear. The J call may be in error: the DNA end matches TRBJ2-7 better. Germline CDR1 ENHRY, CDR2 SYGVKD. This CDR3 has 13 residues. In nucleotides, the CDR3 is TGTGCCACTCAAGGGCCCCACAACTACGAGCAGTACTTC. Amino acids: CATQGPHNYEQYF.

V and J are TRBV5-1 and TRBJ2-7; D remains unclear. Germline loops: CDR1 SGHRS, CDR2 YFSETQ. Trimming took off 0 bases at V and 5 bases at J, with 9 bases between the two ends. The CDR3 has 13 amino acids. The CDR3 loop is CASSLGTLDEQYF. The CDR3 DNA reads TGCGCCAGCAGCTTGGGGACCCTCGACGAGCAGTACTTC.

This clone was observed once. This chain links TRBV7-3 with TRBJ2-2; weak D call: TRBD1 (5 bases). CDR1 is SGHTA, CDR2 FQGTGA, per germline. The CDR3 is made up of 13 amino acids. Trimming removed 2 bases at V and 10 bases at J, with 11 bases between. The CDR3 loop is CASSLLRAEELFF. CDR3 nucleotides: TGTGCCAGCAGCTTACTCAGGGCGGAGGAGCTGTTTTTT.

V usage is TRBV6-1 and J usage is TRBJ1-4; TRBD1 might be the D (5 bases). The CDR3 is 15 amino acids. Trimming left V 6 bases short and J 3 bases short, with 14 bases between. Germline CDR1 and CDR2: MNHNS and SASEGT. CDR3 bases: TGTGCCAGCAGAGGTTACGGGGGGGCTAATGAAAAACTGTTTTTT. Translated, it gives CASRGYGGANEKLFF.

The V and J genes are TRBV6-1 and TRBJ2-5, with D perhaps TRBD1 (5 bases). This CDR3 has 14 residues. CDR1 is MNHNS, CDR2 SASEGT, per germline. The ends were cut back, 9 bases at V and 1 base at J, with 15 bases in the middle. CDR3 protein: CASKLIGVQETQYF. The CDR3 region has the DNA TGTGCCAGTAAATTAATAGGGGTCCAAGAGACCCAGTACTTC.

The rearrangement uses TRBV9 and TRBJ2-3; D possibly matches TRBD1 or TRBD2 (5 bases each). The V and J ends lost 5 bases and 4 bases respectively, with 8 bases between them. The CDR3 has 12 residues. The germline V gene encodes CDR1 SGDLS and CDR2 YYNGEE. The CDR3 region is CASRGDADTQYF. CDR3 coding DNA: TGTGCCAGCAGGGGGGACGCAGATACGCAGTATTTT.

The chain joins TRBV7-9 to TRBJ2-1; tentative D call: TRBD1 (6 bases). From germline, CDR1 is SEHNR and CDR2 FQNEAQ (reference sequence). Trimming pared 3 bases from V and 6 bases from J, leaving 9 bases between. This CDR3 contains 13 residues. This chain's CDR3 is CASSLAGANEQFF. In nucleotides, the CDR3 is TGTGCCAGCAGCTTGGCAGGGGCCAATGAGCAGTTCTTC.

The chain links TRBV15 to TRBJ2-2; perhaps TRBD1 as D (6 bases). The V end was cut by 6 bases, the J end by 4 bases, with 12 bases between. The CDR3 is 14 amino acids. Germline V gene sequence: CDR1 LNHNV, CDR2 YYDKDF (reference sequence). CDR3 sequence: CATSNTGSTGELFF. DNA for the CDR3: TGTGCCACCAGTAATACAGGGTCCACCGGGGAGCTGTTTTTT.

The rearrangement links TRBV7-2 to TRBJ2-3; TRBD2 aligns across 10 bases. V shed 4 bases and J 2 bases; nucleotides not matched to a gene: 3. The CDR3 runs to 15 residues. CDR1 and CDR2 (germline): SGHTA, FQGNSA. CDR3 sequence reads: CASSWTSGFTDTQYF. Here the CDR3 DNA reads TGTGCCAGCAGCTGGACTAGCGGATTCACAGATACGCAGTATTTT.

The V gene is TRBV28, the J gene TRBJ2-1; weak D call: TRBD2 (6 bases). The ends were cut back, 6 bases at V and 1 base at J, with 16 bases in the middle. The V gene's germline CDR1 is MDHEN and CDR2 SYDVKM. The CDR3 covers 16 residues. The CDR3 DNA reads TGTGCCAGCAGCACCAGGAGTAGCGGATCCTACAATGAGCAGTTCTTC. It yields the protein CASSTRSSGSYNEQFF.

The rearrangement uses TRBV28 and TRBJ1-2; 11 positions match TRBD1. J lost 5 bases, V lost 5 bases, and 10 bases had no gene match. Germline V lookup: CDR1 MDHEN, CDR2 SYDVKM. This CDR3 is 16 amino acids long. Written as DNA, the CDR3 is TGTGCCAGCAGTCTGGACAGGGGGCGCTTTGGGTATGGCTACACCTTC. Its protein is CASSLDRGRFGYGYTF.

The chain carries TRBV7-2 and TRBJ2-1; D perhaps matches TRBD1 (5 bases). Trimming shortened V by 7 bases and J by 4 bases, and 14 bases separated the two germline ends. The germline V gene has CDR1 SGHTA and CDR2 FQGNSA. This CDR3 is 14 amino acids long. The CDR3 reads CASIEAQGYNEQFF. DNA for the CDR3: TGTGCCAGCATCGAAGCCCAGGGATACAATGAGCAGTTCTTC.

The chain combines TRBV19 with TRBJ1-5; perhaps TRBD1 as D (6 bases). The CDR3 consists of 14 residues. CDR1 and CDR2 (germline): LNHDA, SQIVND (reference sequence). Deletions cut 5 bases from V and 3 bases from J, with 11 bases between. Written as DNA, the CDR3 is TGTGCCAGTAGTGTCCGGGACAACAATCAGCCCCAGCATTTT. Protein sequence: CASSVRDNNQPQHF.

The genes are TRBV7-3 and TRBJ1-1, with D possibly TRBD1 on 5 matching bases. The CDR3 length is 13 residues. CDR1 is SGHTA, CDR2 FQGTGA, per germline. Trimming left V 2 bases short and J 5 bases short, with 9 bases between. The CDR3 loop reads CASSLSGRTEAFF. For the CDR3, the DNA is TGTGCCAGCAGCTTATCAGGGCGGACTGAAGCTTTCTTT.

The chain has TRBV15 and TRBJ1-5; 12 nucleotides line up with TRBD1. From germline, CDR1 is LNHNV and CDR2 YYDKDF (reference sequence). This CDR3 has 18 residues. V trimming: 3 bases; J trimming: 2 bases; junction bases outside the gene matches: 8. CDR3 sequence: CATSSATGQGAGNQPQHF. The CDR3 bases are TGTGCCACCAGCAGCGCTACGGGACAGGGGGCAGGCAATCAGCCCCAGCATTTT.

The chain couples TRBV10-3 to TRBJ1-5, with TRBD1 identical over 10 bases. V trimming: 2 bases; J trimming: 3 bases; junction bases outside the gene matches: 7. Looked up from germline, CDR1 is ENHRY and CDR2 is SYGVKD. The CDR3 sequence is 17 residues long. CDR3 region: CAISESPGQGLNQPQHF. CDR3 sequence (DNA): TGTGCCATCAGTGAGAGTCCGGGACAGGGGCTCAATCAGCCCCAGCATTTT.

The chain uses TRBV7-9 and TRBJ1-5, with unresolved D. This CDR3 region has 15 residues. The V gene's germline CDR1 is SEHNR and CDR2 FQNEAQ (reference sequence). Trimming pared 4 bases from V and 2 bases from J, leaving 12 bases between. CDR3 bases: TGTGCCAGCAGCTCCGGGGTAGGGCGCAATCAGCCCCAGCATTTT. The encoded protein is CASSSGVGRNQPQHF.

The V and J genes are TRBV28 and TRBJ1-4; no definite D call. Between the trimmed V and J ends, which lost 4 bases and 3 bases, there was a span of 9 bases. Germline lookup yields CDR1 MDHEN and CDR2 SYDVKM. CDR3 length: 14 residues. The DNA for the CDR3 is TGTGCCAGCAGTTCCCCAACACCTAATGAAAAACTGTTTTTT. Translation gives CASSSPTPNEKLFF.

This chain uses TRBV13 with TRBJ2-2, with 8 bases identical to TRBD1. V trimming: 0 bases; J trimming: 4 bases; junction bases outside the gene matches: 1. The CDR3 covers 15 residues. Germline-derived CDR1 and CDR2 are PRHDT and FYEKMQ (reference sequence). Here the CDR3 reads CASSLGTGVTGELFF. The CDR3 DNA reads TGTGCCAGCAGCTTAGGGACAGGGGTCACCGGGGAGCTGTTTTTT.

In DNA, the CDR3 is TGTGCCGCCGGGAGGGGGCCCCCCGCCTACGAGCAGTACTTC. It specifies CAAGRGPPAYEQYF. This chain uses TRBV2 with TRBJ2-7; D is possibly TRBD2 (8 bases). V lost 11 bases to trimming and J lost 2 bases, with 19 bases between them. Germline V gene data show CDR1 as SNHLY and CDR2 as FYNNEI. This CDR3 is 14 amino acids long.

This chain connects TRBV10-3 to TRBJ2-7, with 9 positions matching TRBD2. The germline gives CDR1 ENHRY, CDR2 SYGVKD. With 2 bases clipped from V and 4 bases from J, the junction kept 6 bases outside the gene matches. The CDR3 is 15 residues long. The CDR3 DNA reads as TGTGCCATCAGTGAGGTGGCTAGCGGGAATTACGAGCAGTACTTC. This gives the protein CAISEVASGNYEQYF.

The chain uses TRBV4-2 and TRBJ1-3; D gene unclear. Germline assignment: CDR1 LGHNA and CDR2 YNFKEQ. The CDR3 is 15 residues long. V lost 1 base, J lost 0 bases, and 7 bases lay in between. The CDR3: CASSQVWGSGNTIYF. CDR3 sequence (DNA): TGTGCCAGCAGCCAAGTATGGGGCTCTGGAAACACCATATATTTT.